The 23 T cell receptor beta chains below were found in one sample sequenced in a study of T cells after yellow fever vaccination. TCRdb processed the 5' RACE reads anew with MiXCR; each CDR3 protein has one entry. Of 200,000 to 250,000 distinct CDR3 sequences in the sample, about 3% were seen once. The sample here was CD4+ T cells sorted from PBMCs, taken 10 days after the yellow fever booster vaccination. The source is a man between 18 and 29 years old who received the YFV17D yellow fever vaccine.

The chain uses TRBV4-3 and TRBJ2-6; 8 bases fit TRBD2. The V and J ends lost 1 base and 0 bases, in that order; junction bases with no gene match: 17. This CDR3 has 22 amino acids. Germline CDR1 reads LGHNA; CDR2 reads YSLEER. DNA of the CDR3: TGCGCCAGCAGCCAAGGGGGCGACAGCTGGAGCGGGGGATACTCTGGGGCCAACGTCCTGACTTTC. It codes for CASSQGGDSWSGGYSGANVLTF.

This clonotype was seen a few times. The gene calls are TRBV5-1 and TRBJ2-3, with 8 bases identical to TRBD1. CDR3 size: 13 residues. The germline V gene has CDR1 SGHRS and CDR2 YFSETQ. Losses at the gene ends were 3 bases for V and 5 bases for J; bases not matched to a gene: 2. CDR3 nucleotide sequence: TGCGCCAGCAGCTCGACAGGGGTAGATACGCAGTATTTT. Its protein is CASSSTGVDTQYF.

This clonotype was picked up many times. This chain uses TRBV5-1 with TRBJ1-3; TRBD1 is a possible D gene (6 bases). In germline, CDR1 is SGHRS, CDR2 YFSETQ. The CDR3 totals 13 residues. Trimming stripped 4 bases from V and 6 bases from J, with 11 bases between. CDR3 protein: CASSPGHKNTIYF. The CDR3 DNA follows: TGCGCCAGCAGCCCGGGACACAAAAACACCATATATTTT.

This clonotype was counted between two and nine times. The rearrangement uses TRBV9 and TRBJ2-1; D is unresolved. The CDR3 is made up of 15 amino acids. The germline V gene encodes CDR1 SGDLS and CDR2 YYNGEE. V lost 4 bases to trimming and J lost 7 bases, with 18 bases between them. The CDR3, as DNA: TGTGCCAGCAGCCAAGGGTCCTTCCTCGGGAATGAGCAGTTCTTC. Translation: CASSQGSFLGNEQFF.

The chain combines TRBV7-8 with TRBJ2-7, with D tentatively TRBD2 (6 bases). From germline, CDR1 is SGHVS and CDR2 FQNEAQ. V lost 7 bases to trimming and J lost 2 bases, with 21 bases between them. CDR3 length equals 16 residues. This CDR3 is CASTVSPGLSTYEQYF. The CDR3 DNA follows: TGTGCCAGCACCGTTTCCCCGGGACTTAGTACCTACGAGCAGTACTTC.

This clonotype was observed many times. V is TRBV6-2 or TRBV6-3 and J is TRBJ1-1; D is undetermined. Germline V gene lookup returns CDR1 MNHEY and CDR2 SVGEGT. The length of the CDR3 is 12 residues. Trimming removed 4 bases from V and 7 bases from J, with 10 bases in between. Written as DNA, the CDR3 is TGTGCCAGCAGTTTATCCCTCAATGAAGCTTTCTTT. This translates into CASSLSLNEAFF.

This clonotype showed up many times. The rearrangement joins TRBV7-2 to TRBJ2-7; D gene uncertain. The V and J ends lost 3 bases and 0 bases respectively, with 18 bases between them. Germline values: CDR1 SGHTA, CDR2 FQGNSA. The CDR3 has 17 residues. The CDR3 nucleotides read TGTGCCAGCAGCTTCGGGTTAGGGAATTTAATCTCCTACGAGCAGTACTTC. Translating it yields CASSFGLGNLISYEQYF.

The rearrangement uses TRBV12-3 or TRBV12-4 and TRBJ2-7, with D perhaps TRBD1 or TRBD2 (6 bases each). The CDR3 consists of 13 residues. Trimming stripped 8 bases from V and 7 bases from J, with 18 bases between. The DNA for the CDR3 is TGTGCCAGCTCATGGTCGGAGGGGGGAGAGCAGTACGTC. Its translation: CASSWSEGGEQYV.

This clonotype was detected many times. As DNA, the CDR3 is TGTGCCAGCAGGAGGTGGACAGGTTCCCAAGAGACCCAGTACTTC. Its protein is CASRRWTGSQETQYF. The chain links TRBV6-2 or TRBV6-3 to TRBJ2-5; 7 nucleotides match TRBD1. Germline V CDR1 and CDR2: MNHEY, SVGEGT. The CDR3 loop spans 15 amino acids. The V and J ends lost 6 bases and 1 base, in that order; junction bases with no gene match: 8.

This clonotype was detected ten times or more. The V call is TRBV5-1, the J call TRBJ2-7; 8 bases map to TRBD1. This CDR3 region has 14 residues. Per the germline V gene, CDR1 is SGHRS and CDR2 is YFSETQ. V gave up 4 bases and J gave up 1 base; unmatched junction bases: 4. CDR3 coding DNA: TGCGCCAGCAGCCCTCGACAGGGGTCCTACGAGCAGTACGTC. Protein sequence: CASSPRQGSYEQYV.

This clonotype was counted many times. V and J are TRBV5-4 and TRBJ1-4, with TRBD1 matching over 10 bases. The germline gives CDR1 SGHNT, CDR2 YYREEE (reference sequence). The CDR3 consists of 14 residues. With V trimmed by 4 bases and J by 7 bases, 4 bases remained unmatched. In DNA, the CDR3 is TGTGCCAGCAGCAGACAGGGGGCGACTGAAAAACTGTTTTTT. This sequence encodes CASSRQGATEKLFF.

This clonotype was detected only a few times. The chain combines TRBV6-5 with TRBJ1-1; 10 bases map to TRBD1. There are 14 residues in the CDR3. After removal of 8 bases from V and 5 bases from J, the junction contained 8 bases not matched to a gene. Germline CDR1 MNHEY, CDR2 SVGAGI. CDR3: CASVTRQGATEAFF. The CDR3 bases are TGTGCCAGCGTTACGAGACAGGGGGCAACTGAAGCTTTCTTT.

This clonotype was recorded many times. V gene TRBV7-2 combines with J gene TRBJ1-1, with a tentative D call TRBD1 (5 bases). Trimming removed 4 bases at V and 1 base at J, with 10 bases between. This CDR3 spans 14 amino acids. Germline CDR1 is SGHTA and CDR2 is FQGNSA. Written as DNA, the CDR3 is TGTGCCAGCAGCTCGCGACAGTCGAACACTGAAGCTTTCTTT. This sequence encodes CASSSRQSNTEAFF.

This clonotype occurred many times. The chain recombines TRBV6-1 with TRBJ2-5; 8 bases map to TRBD1. The CDR3 has 13 residues. V lost 6 bases and J lost 2; bases outside the gene matches: 2. Germline V gives CDR1 MNHNS, CDR2 SASEGT. Written as DNA, the CDR3 is TGTGCCAGCAGAAGGACAGGGCAAGAGACCCAGTACTTC. Its protein product is CASRRTGQETQYF.

This clonotype occurred a few times. The chain has TRBV20-1 and TRBJ2-1; D may be TRBD2 (7 bases). Germline lookup yields CDR1 DFQATT and CDR2 SNEGSKA (reference sequence). V lost 2 bases and J lost 5, with 10 bases in between. This CDR3 has 13 amino acids. The CDR3 region is CSARSGGNNEQFF. CDR3 DNA: TGCAGTGCTAGATCGGGGGGCAACAATGAGCAGTTCTTC.

This clonotype was picked up many times. This sequence joins TRBV25-1 and TRBJ1-4; D is unresolved. The V end lost 5 bases, the J end lost 8 bases, and 12 bases lay between the germline ends. Germline V gene data show CDR1 as MGHDK and CDR2 as SYGVNS. The CDR3 length is 13 residues. CDR3 coding DNA: TGTGCCAGCAGTCTTCCTCAGGACGAAAAACTGTTTTTT. Translated: CASSLPQDEKLFF. Combining the CDR3 with reference TRBV25-1 and TRBJ1-4 gives the whole variable domain EADIYQTPRYLVIGTGKKITLECSQTMGHDKMYWYQQDPGMELHLIHYSYGVNSTEKGDLSSESTVSRIRTEHFPLTLESARPSHTSQYLCASSLPQDEKLFFGSGTQLSVL.

The J gene is TRBJ1-2, the V gene TRBV19; D perhaps matches TRBD1 (6 bases). V lost 4 bases to trimming and J lost 6 bases, with 15 bases between them. The CDR3 is made up of 14 amino acids. The V gene's germline CDR1 is LNHDA and CDR2 SQIVND (reference sequence). The CDR3 region is CASSTGRGRDGYTF. The CDR3 DNA reads TGTGCCAGTAGTACCGGTCGGGGGCGAGATGGCTACACCTTC.

This clonotype was picked up many times. The CDR3 bases are TGTGCCAGCAGTTACTCGATAGGCCTAGCCGTGGGGGATACGCAGTATTTT. Its protein product is CASSYSIGLAVGDTQYF. V is TRBV6-5 and J is TRBJ2-3; tentatively, D is TRBD2 (5 bases). The CDR3 extends over 17 amino acids. CDR1 is MNHEY, CDR2 SVGAGI, per germline. V was pared by 0 bases and J by 6 bases, with 19 bases between.

This clonotype was picked up a small number of times. This chain uses TRBV5-6 with TRBJ2-7; D possibly corresponds to TRBD1 (6 bases). Germline V CDR1 and CDR2: SGHDT, YYEEEE. Deletions cut 4 bases from V and 0 bases from J, with 17 bases between. The CDR3 contains 16 residues. This CDR3 reads CASSRNRDTSSYEQYF. For the CDR3, the DNA is TGTGCCAGCAGCCGTAACCGGGACACTTCCTCCTACGAGCAGTACTTC.

The V call is TRBV10-3, the J call TRBJ2-5; TRBD2 matches at 7 bases. Germline V lookup: CDR1 ENHRY, CDR2 SYGVKD. The CDR3 contains 15 residues. With 3 bases clipped from V and 3 bases from J, the junction kept 7 bases outside the gene matches. The CDR3 coding sequence is TGTGCCATCAGTGACTCTGTGAGCGGGAAAGAGACCCAGTACTTC. Translating it yields CAISDSVSGKETQYF.

This clonotype was observed a few times. CDR3 sequence reads: CASYTDRGGPAFF. In nucleotides, the CDR3 is TGCGCCAGCTATACCGACCGGGGGGGCCCCGCTTTCTTT. V usage is TRBV5-1 and J usage is TRBJ1-1, with D perhaps TRBD1 (6 bases). V was shortened by 7 bases and J by 11 bases, with 21 bases between the two germline ends. Germline assignment: CDR1 SGHRS and CDR2 YFSETQ. The CDR3 is 13 amino acids.

The CDR3 sequence: CASRHDGRSSYEQYV. The CDR3 DNA follows: TGTGCCAGCAGGCATGACGGACGGAGCTCCTACGAGCAGTACGTC. The genes are TRBV6-2 or TRBV6-3 and TRBJ2-7; D remains ambiguous. The length of the CDR3 is 15 residues. In germline, CDR1 is MNHEY, CDR2 SVGEGT. Between the trimmed V and J ends, which lost 6 bases and 0 bases, there was a span of 15 bases.

In its sample, this clonotype was seen many times. The rearrangement links TRBV5-6 to TRBJ1-2, with a weak D call TRBD1 (5 bases). This CDR3 comprises 11 residues. V shed 3 bases and J shed 9 bases, with 9 bases lying between them. Germline assignment: CDR1 SGHDT and CDR2 YYEEEE. The CDR3 loop is CASSSEGSYTF. DNA for the CDR3: TGTGCCAGCAGCTCCGAGGGGAGCTACACCTTC. Looking up the rest from reference TRBV5-6 and TRBJ1-2 gives the full variable domain: DAGVTQSPTHLIKTRGQQVTLRCSPKSGHDTVSWYQQALGQGPQFIFQYYEEEERQRGNFPDRFSGHQFPNYSSELNVNALLLGDSALYLCASSSEGSYTFGSGTRLTVV.